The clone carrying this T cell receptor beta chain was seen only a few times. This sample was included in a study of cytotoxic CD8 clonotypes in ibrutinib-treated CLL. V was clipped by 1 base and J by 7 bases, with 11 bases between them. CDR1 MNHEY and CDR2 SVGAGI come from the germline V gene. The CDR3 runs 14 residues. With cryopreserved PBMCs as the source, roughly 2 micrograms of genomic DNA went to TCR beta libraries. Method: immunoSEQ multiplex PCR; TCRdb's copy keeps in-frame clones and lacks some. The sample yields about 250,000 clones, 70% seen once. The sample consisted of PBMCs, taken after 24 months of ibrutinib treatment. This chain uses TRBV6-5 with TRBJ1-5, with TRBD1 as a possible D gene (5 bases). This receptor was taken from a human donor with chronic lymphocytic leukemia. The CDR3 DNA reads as TGTGCCAGCAGTTACTTGCAGGGTCGCCAGCCCCAGCATTTT. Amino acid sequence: CASSYLQGRQPQHF.